The subject of this entry is one T cell receptor (beta chain). Which antigen it targets is not known. No base quality information exists; no much larger clone differs at one position. The sample is drawn from a study of glioma-infiltrating T cells after dendritic cell vaccination (dated by TCRdb to the mid-2010s). Regarding the study in general: Of the roughly 15 glioblastoma patients in the cohort, all drawn from Phase I and II dendritic cell vaccination trials, 9 were newly diagnosed and 6 had recurrent disease. Autologous tumor lysate-pulsed dendritic cell vaccination was administered to the patients between about 2002 and 2012. The vaccine was prepared from monocyte-derived dendritic cells that were cultured for under 8 days with IL-4 and GM-CSF and then pulsed overnight with autologous tumor lysate. Patients received three intradermal dendritic cell vaccine injections at biweekly intervals in the arm below the axilla. In glioblastoma patients vaccinated with dendritic cells, deep sequencing of TCR beta CDR3 regions served to measure the amount of tumor-infiltrating lymphocytes and to compare repertoires between tumor and blood. TCR sequencing metrics, including TIL content and tumor-blood repertoire overlap, were correlated with survival after dendritic cell vaccination. The investigation overall reported the following: The response model built on TCR overlap across three groups was characterized as speculative, with prospective validation still needed. The cohort was small and heterogeneous, only a few patients had full blood and tumor sets, and even fewer had initial-recurrent tumor pairs. TCR clonality showed no direct relationship with survival, which suggests that a diverse polyclonal response may matter. After dendritic cell vaccination, a higher estimated pretreatment TIL content predicted longer time to progression and longer overall survival.

Using the immunoSEQ assay, TCRB CDR3 regions were amplified from roughly 2.1 micrograms of genomic DNA, or from all available DNA when less than that was on hand. Multiplex PCR used 60 forward primers for TCR V beta segments and 13 reverse primers for J beta segments. To estimate the number of reads per starting template, synthetic control templates were added to each sample at limiting dilution. The Illumina HiSeq System generated 87 bp sequencing reads. On the authors' methods: PCR and sequencing errors were removed by merging closely related sequences with a nearest neighbor algorithm. TCR overlap was defined as the percentage of unique tumor TCR beta sequences that were also present in the same patient's peripheral blood. The immuneACCESS repertoire file appears here via TCRdb, limited to in-frame rearrangements. These files lack a portion of the clones; in checked studies, under half of the deficit traces to unresolved V genes, and the cause of the others is not known. Clonal size and the V and J genes are those of that table, whereas D and trimming came from the DNA. For this sample the table gives fewer than 50,000 clones, of which 85% to 90% were detected only once. Together, the top ten hold roughly 11% of the sample.

Selection of patients required sufficient residual fresh-frozen tumor tissue and over two years of available survival data. None of the glioblastoma patients carried an isocitrate dehydrogenase mutation, although molecular status otherwise varied. PBMC were collected before vaccination, two weeks after the third vaccination, and at tumor progression if progression occurred. The Qiagen DNeasy Blood extraction Kit was used for extraction of genomic DNA. This sequence was found in a human donor with glioblastoma. This specimen consisted of blood, obtained before dendritic cell vaccination.

The base sequence is TGTGCCAGCAGTCAACAGGGGGCGGATGAAGCTTTCTTT. Translated, this is CASSQQGADEAFF. Rearrangement joined TRBV28 to TRBJ1-1; TRBD1 matches 9 bases in the middle. Ends trimmed: V by 5 bases, J by 7 bases; bases unmatched to a gene: 5. The CDR3 spans 13 residues, from the cysteine through the phenylalanine. CDR3 DNA only is kept here, 39 bases in frame from base 1. Via the germline V gene, CDR1 is MDHEN and CDR2 SYDVKM.